Sequencing of this TCR beta chain was carried out in a study of blood T cell repertoires in COVID-19. Looking at the study overall: Both acute and convalescent COVID-19 samples were obtained from the United States, Italy and Spain. T cells, B-cell-depleted T cells, or PBMCs supplied cDNA or gDNA.

Study processing details: Amplification of reference gene primers was used by the study to estimate nucleated cell counts. The data were produced by immunoSEQ multiplex PCR, yet TCRdb's version contains in-frame clones alone and is incomplete. D and trimming come from the DNA, and the V and J calls and clone size come from that table. The sample holds 150,000 to 200,000 clones, 84% seen once. Germline V gene data show CDR1 as KGHSY and CDR2 as FQNENV. J gave up 3 bases and V 4 bases, and 5 bases lay outside the gene matches. This CDR3 has 15 residues. The source of this sequence is a woman aged 80 or older with acute or convalescent COVID-19. The sample taken for sequencing was peripheral blood. The V call is TRBV16, the J call TRBJ2-7; 11 bases agree with TRBD1. This chain's CDR3 is CASSPSGTGGYEQYF. In DNA, the CDR3 is TGTGCCAGCAGCCCCTCCGGGACAGGGGGCTACGAGCAGTACTTC. Drawing the rest from reference TRBV16 and TRBJ2-7, the complete variable domain is GEEVAQTPKHLVRGEGQKAKLYCAPIKGHSYVFWYQQVLKNEFKFLISFQNENVFDETGMPKERFSAKCLPNSPCSLEIQATKLEDSAVYFCASSPSGTGGYEQYFGPGTRLTVT.